One and the same sample provided the 31 T cell receptor beta chains below, sequenced in a study of cytomegalovirus exposure and HLA in healthy donors. The PCR made use of 60 Vbeta and 13 Jbeta primers. The data were produced by immunoSEQ multiplex PCR, yet TCRdb's version contains in-frame clones alone and is incomplete. Of approximately 110,000 clones listed, approximately 76% are singletons. Source material: PBMCs. The receptor source for this set is a man aged 35-49 years in good health and CMV-seronegative.

This chain connects TRBV2 to TRBJ2-1; a weak D match, TRBD2 (7 bases). The CDR3 length is 16 residues. Trimming shortened V by 6 bases and J by 0 bases, and 15 bases separated the two germline ends. CDR1 SNHLY and CDR2 FYNNEI come from the germline V gene. CDR3 sequence reads: CASSLEGGLSYNEQFF. DNA for the CDR3: TGTGCCAGCAGCCTGGAGGGGGGGCTCTCCTACAATGAGCAGTTCTTC.

The count of this clone is one. CDR3 loop: CASRSFGDNQPQHF. The CDR3 region has the DNA TGTGCCAGCAGGTCTTTCGGGGATAATCAGCCCCAGCATTTT. V is TRBV27 and J is TRBJ1-5; D remains ambiguous. The germline V and J ends were trimmed by 6 bases and 4 bases, with 13 bases remaining between them. The CDR3 has 14 residues. CDR1 is MNHEY, CDR2 SMNVEV, per germline (reference sequence).

The genes are TRBV4-1 and TRBJ1-4; 7 bases line up with TRBD1. V lost 2 bases to trimming and J lost 11 bases; unmatched junction nucleotides: 8. Germline V gene lookup returns CDR1 MGHRA and CDR2 YSYEKL. This CDR3 is built from 14 residues. The CDR3 reads CASSQPRQGWKLFF. The CDR3 DNA follows: TGCGCCAGCAGCCAACCTAGACAGGGTTGGAAACTGTTTTTT.

The rearrangement uses TRBV7-9 and TRBJ2-2, with no clear D. V was shortened by 8 bases and J by 6 bases, with 13 bases between the two germline ends. The CDR3 is 13 residues long. Germline lookup yields CDR1 SEHNR and CDR2 FQNEAQ (reference sequence). The CDR3 is CASSPGLAGELFF. The DNA of the CDR3 is TGTGCCAGCTCCCCTGGCTTGGCCGGGGAGCTGTTTTTT.

The chain recombines TRBV4-1 with TRBJ1-6; 8 nucleotides align to TRBD1. Germline loops: CDR1 MGHRA, CDR2 YSYEKL. This CDR3 contains 16 residues. The V and J ends lost 3 bases and 5 bases, in that order; junction bases with no gene match: 6. The CDR3 sequence is CASSHPDRGDNSPLHF. Here the CDR3 DNA reads TGCGCCAGCAGCCACCCCGACAGGGGAGATAATTCACCCCTCCACTTT.

The chain recombines TRBV28 with TRBJ2-7; a weak D match, TRBD2 (6 bases). V dropped 7 bases and J dropped 3 bases, with 22 bases sitting between them. The V gene's germline CDR1 is MDHEN and CDR2 SYDVKM. CDR3 length: 16 amino acids. The CDR3 region has the DNA TGTGCCAGCAATGAAAGGGAGGCCTACCCCCTCTACGAGCAGTACTTC. This sequence encodes CASNEREAYPLYEQYF. Filled out from reference TRBV28 and TRBJ2-7, the complete variable domain reads DVKVTQSSRYLVKRTGEKVFLECVQDMDHENMFWYRQDPGLGLRLIYFSYDVKMKEKGDIPEGYSVSREKKERFSLILESASTNQTSMYLCASNEREAYPLYEQYFGPGTRLTVT.

With regard to this clone: A read error may produce the germline difference seen at one junction end. The chain carries TRBV9 and TRBJ2-2; a weak D match, TRBD2 (5 bases). The CDR3 spans 17 residues. Germline V gene data show CDR1 as SGDLS and CDR2 as YYNGEE. The CDR3 loop reads CASRVATWRGSTGELFF. Here the CDR3 DNA reads TGTGCCAGCCGCGTAGCTACGTGGAGAGGGTCCACCGGGGAGCTGTTTTTT.

V gene TRBV7-2 combines with J gene TRBJ1-1; tentatively, D is TRBD1 (6 bases). This CDR3 has 13 amino acids. In germline, CDR1 is SGHTA, CDR2 FQGNSA. Trimming removed 5 bases from V and 3 bases from J, with 10 bases in between. The CDR3 coding sequence is TGTGCCAGCAGCCGGAAGGGGGACACTGAAGCTTTCTTT. Protein: CASSRKGDTEAFF.

This rearrangement joins TRBV1 to TRBJ1-2. TRBV1 is marked as a pseudogene. The CDR3 spans 15 residues. CDR3 coding DNA: TGCACCAGCAGCCCCCGGGGGTGGACCCGCTATGGCTACACCTTC. Translation gives CTSSPRGWTRYGYTF.

The genes are TRBV4-2 and TRBJ2-7; the D gene is possibly TRBD1 (5 bases). Trimming stripped 0 bases from V and 4 bases from J, with 16 bases between. Germline V gene lookup returns CDR1 LGHNA and CDR2 YNFKEQ. This CDR3 contains 16 residues. The CDR3 DNA reads as TGTGCCAGCAGCCAAGAGGACACCCCCGGTGGGTACGAGCAGTACTTC. Protein sequence: CASSQEDTPGGYEQYF.

The J gene is TRBJ1-2, the V gene TRBV19, with 10 bases matching TRBD1. CDR3 length: 18 residues. The V segment lost 5 bases and the J segment 2 bases; nucleotides outside the gene matches: 14. The germline V gene encodes CDR1 LNHDA and CDR2 SQIVND (reference sequence). The CDR3 region has the DNA TGTGCCAGTAGTGGGGACGGGACAGGGGTCTACTCGAACTATGGCTACACCTTC. It specifies CASSGDGTGVYSNYGYTF.

V and J are TRBV9 and TRBJ1-2; 8 bases agree with TRBD1. CDR3 length: 12 residues. Germline loops: CDR1 SGDLS, CDR2 YYNGEE. The J segment lost 9 bases and the V segment lost 4 bases, leaving 5 bases of the junction unmatched. The CDR3 is CASSPDRGSYTF. The DNA of the CDR3 is TGTGCCAGCAGCCCCGACAGGGGAAGCTACACCTTC.

The rearrangement uses TRBV27 and TRBJ1-1, with 7 bases fitting TRBD1. The germline V gene encodes CDR1 MNHEY and CDR2 SMNVEV (reference sequence). The V and J ends lost 4 bases and 0 bases, in that order; junction bases with no gene match: 2. This CDR3 is built from 14 residues. CDR3 region: CASSYQGVNTEAFF. The CDR3 DNA is TGTGCCAGCAGTTATCAGGGGGTGAACACTGAAGCTTTCTTT.

The rearrangement uses TRBV7-9 and TRBJ2-5; 8 positions agree with TRBD2. V dropped 5 bases and J dropped 5; count of bases not matched to a gene: 7. CDR3 size: 14 residues. CDR1 and CDR2 from the germline V gene are SEHNR and FQNEAQ (reference sequence). This chain's CDR3 is CASSISGVGETQYF. The CDR3 DNA follows: TGTGCCAGCAGCATTAGCGGGGTTGGGGAGACCCAGTACTTC.

The rearrangement joins TRBV28 to TRBJ1-4, with 8 nucleotides matching TRBD1. V gave up 5 bases and J gave up 3 bases; unmatched junction bases: 8. The length of the CDR3 is 16 residues. Germline assignment: CDR1 MDHEN and CDR2 SYDVKM. The CDR3 loop reads CASSRDRGWANEKLFF. In nucleotides, the CDR3 is TGTGCCAGCAGTCGCGACAGGGGTTGGGCTAATGAAAAACTGTTTTTT.

The V call is TRBV18, the J call TRBJ2-7, with 7 bases aligning to TRBD1. Germline V lookup: CDR1 KGHSH, CDR2 LQKENI. The CDR3 is 14 residues long. V was pared by 3 bases and J by 4 bases, with 6 bases of the junction left unmatched. In nucleotides, the CDR3 is TGTGCCAGCTCACCTGGACAGGACGTTTACGAGCAGTACTTC. It encodes CASSPGQDVYEQYF.

The sample holds one count of this clone. V usage is TRBV4-3 and J usage is TRBJ1-2, with unresolved D. CDR3 length equals 14 residues. Germline V lookup: CDR1 LGHNA, CDR2 YSLEER. V was cut by 0 bases and J by 5 bases, with 10 bases left in between. The CDR3 sequence: CASSQDGRQYGYTF. The CDR3 DNA is TGCGCCAGCAGCCAAGATGGGCGACAATATGGCTACACCTTC.

The chain recombines TRBV27 with TRBJ2-7, with 9 nucleotides matching TRBD1. The ends lost 6 bases at V and 0 bases at J; junction bases unmatched: 9. Germline V gene sequence: CDR1 MNHEY, CDR2 SMNVEV (reference sequence). This CDR3 has 16 amino acids. The CDR3 DNA is TGTGCCAGCAGCTCCCGACAGGGGGGCTTCTCCTACGAGCAGTACTTC. This translates into CASSSRQGGFSYEQYF.

This clone is a singleton in its sample. The chain is built from TRBV19 and TRBJ1-6, with TRBD1 matching over 7 bases. This CDR3 region has 16 residues. From germline, CDR1 is LNHDA and CDR2 SQIVND (reference sequence). The V gene end was trimmed by 3 bases and the J gene end by 7 bases; junction bases not matched to a gene: 9. CDR3 residues: CASSMLKGAKNSPLHF. The CDR3 coding sequence is TGTGCCAGTAGTATGTTGAAGGGGGCGAAGAATTCACCCCTCCACTTT.

This clone came up once. The chain is built from TRBV10-3 and TRBJ2-7, with TRBD1 as a possible D gene (6 bases). The CDR3 length is 18 residues. The V gene lost 0 bases and the J gene lost 3 bases, with 21 bases spanning the gap. Germline CDR1 reads ENHRY; CDR2 reads SYGVKD. The CDR3 DNA reads TGTGCCATCAGTGAGTCCCTTTTTTCGCCCGGCAGGGGCTACGAGCAGTACTTC. Its translation: CAISESLFSPGRGYEQYF.

The sample holds one count of this clone. The chain has TRBV4-1 and TRBJ2-3, with 7 bases that match TRBD2. The ends lost 6 bases at V and 0 bases at J; junction bases unmatched: 3. The CDR3 is 14 amino acids. The germline gives CDR1 MGHRA, CDR2 YSYEKL. The CDR3 nucleotides read TGCGCCAGCAGTATTAGCGGGAGCACAGATACGCAGTATTTT. Protein sequence: CASSISGSTDTQYF.

This clone was seen more than once but under ten times. This rearrangement joins TRBV7-3 to TRBJ1-1; no clear D gene. The ends were cut back, 5 bases at V and 1 base at J, with 8 bases in the middle. Germline V gene sequence: CDR1 SGHTA, CDR2 FQGTGA. The CDR3 spans 13 residues. The CDR3 spells CASSEGSNTEAFF. The CDR3 coding sequence is TGTGCCAGCAGCGAGGGTTCGAACACTGAAGCTTTCTTT.

This rearrangement joins TRBV7-2 to TRBJ2-3, with 7 bases that match TRBD2. After removal of 11 bases from V and 2 bases from J, the junction contained 13 bases not matched to a gene. This CDR3 contains 15 residues. Germline CDR1 SGHTA, CDR2 FQGNSA. The CDR3 nucleotides are TGTGCCTCGCGGTCGGCTAGCGGTTACACAGATACGCAGTATTTT. It encodes CASRSASGYTDTQYF. The full variable domain, completed using reference TRBV7-2 and TRBJ2-3, is GAGVSQSPSNKVTEKGKDVELRCDPISGHTALYWYRQSLGQGLEFLIYFQGNSAPDKSGLPSDRFSAERTGGSVSTLTIQRTQQEDSAVYLCASRSASGYTDTQYFGPGTRLTVL.

The chain uses TRBV5-6 and TRBJ2-2; TRBD2 agrees at 8 bases. Germline V gene lookup returns CDR1 SGHDT and CDR2 YYEEEE. Trimming removed 3 bases from V and 3 bases from J; junction bases left unmatched: 4. The CDR3 runs to 15 residues. Here the CDR3 reads CASSSGGRDTGELFF. The DNA for the CDR3 is TGTGCCAGCAGCTCGGGGGGGAGGGACACCGGGGAGCTGTTTTTT. Based on the CDR3 plus reference TRBV5-6 and TRBJ2-2, the full variable domain is DAGVTQSPTHLIKTRGQQVTLRCSPKSGHDTVSWYQQALGQGPQFIFQYYEEEERQRGNFPDRFSGHQFPNYSSELNVNALLLGDSALYLCASSSGGRDTGELFFGEGSRLTVL.

The V gene is TRBV5-6, the J gene TRBJ1-5; 9 nucleotides align to TRBD1. Germline CDR1 reads SGHDT; CDR2 reads YYEEEE. V lost 0 bases, J lost 5 bases, and 6 bases stayed unmatched. CDR3 length: 16 amino acids. The CDR3 is CASSLGPRQGDQPQHF. CDR3 nucleotides: TGTGCCAGCAGCTTGGGGCCCCGACAGGGGGATCAGCCCCAGCATTTT.

The chain combines TRBV7-9 with TRBJ1-6; possibly TRBD1 for D (5 bases). This CDR3 spans 16 amino acids. V was shortened by 4 bases and J by 4 bases, with 14 bases between the two germline ends. Per germline, CDR1 SEHNR and CDR2 FQNEAQ (reference sequence). The CDR3: CASSSGPTAYNSPLHF. The CDR3 DNA follows: TGTGCCAGCAGCTCAGGGCCGACCGCTTATAATTCACCCCTCCACTTT.

The chain employs TRBV7-2 and TRBJ1-3, with D possibly matching TRBD1 (5 bases). V shed 5 bases and J shed 4 bases, with 12 bases lying between them. The germline V gene encodes CDR1 SGHTA and CDR2 FQGNSA. The CDR3 contains 14 residues. The CDR3 DNA is TGTGCCAGCAGCCAACAGTCAGGGGGAAACACCATATATTTT. Protein product: CASSQQSGGNTIYF.

This chain connects TRBV10-3 to TRBJ2-5; D is undetermined. Germline CDR1 is ENHRY and CDR2 is SYGVKD. With 2 bases removed from V and 7 bases from J, the gap between germline ends came to 8 bases. CDR3 length equals 12 residues. For the CDR3, the DNA is TGTGCCATCAGTGAGCCCCCCGGGACCCAGTACTTC. Its translation: CAISEPPGTQYF.

The J gene is TRBJ2-3, the V gene TRBV19; a possible D gene is TRBD1 (5 bases). The ends were cut back, 3 bases at V and 6 bases at J, with 19 bases in the middle. Germline V gene sequence: CDR1 LNHDA, CDR2 SQIVND (reference sequence). The CDR3 consists of 16 residues. This CDR3 is CASSIYDSPGRDTQYF. Written as DNA, the CDR3 is TGTGCCAGTAGTATTTACGACAGCCCAGGTCGGGATACGCAGTATTTT.

This clone occurred a few times. The genes are TRBV9 and TRBJ2-7, with 7 bases matching TRBD1. The germline gives CDR1 SGDLS, CDR2 YYNGEE. V dropped 5 bases and J dropped 4; count of bases not matched to a gene: 9. The CDR3 spans 14 residues. CDR3 protein: CASSPTGTAYEQYF. CDR3 DNA sequence: TGTGCCAGCAGTCCTACCGGGACAGCATACGAGCAGTACTTC.

V gene TRBV6-5 combines with J gene TRBJ2-5; TRBD2 matches 8 bases. The germline V gene has CDR1 MNHEY and CDR2 SVGAGI. V shed 8 bases, J shed 1 base, and the junction held 9 bases outside the gene matches. The CDR3 has 15 residues. The CDR3 loop is CASSAAGTSQETQYF. The DNA of the CDR3 is TGTGCCAGCTCCGCCGCCGGGACTAGCCAAGAGACCCAGTACTTC.